Presented here are 9 T cell receptor beta chains from one specimen sequenced in a study. MiXCR, run by TCRdb on the reads, gives a single entry per CDR3 protein. The data show around 1,100 distinct CDR3 sequences, around two fifths seen once. Sample: CD8+ T cells (not recorded whether cultured). The receptors shown here come from a male donor.

In its sample, this clonotype was seen once. It may be a read error: a sequence one base away is much more abundant. The chain is built from TRBV19 and TRBJ2-3; D gene uncertain. The CDR3 totals 13 residues. Trimming removed 1 base from V and 0 bases from J, with 2 bases in between. CDR1 and CDR2 (germline): LNHDA, SQIVND (reference sequence). The CDR3 here is CASSIASTDTQYF. The CDR3 region has the DNA TGTGCCAGTAGTATAGCCAGCACAGATACGCAGTATTTT.

This clonotype is large. This chain uses TRBV18 with TRBJ1-5, with TRBD1 matching over 8 bases. Per germline, CDR1 KGHSH and CDR2 LQKENI. With V trimmed by 6 bases and J by 1 base, 5 bases remained unmatched. This CDR3 comprises 15 residues. The chain's CDR3 is CASSPDRESNQPQHF. DNA for the CDR3: TGTGCCAGCTCTCCGGACAGGGAGAGCAATCAGCCCCAGCATTTT.

V usage is TRBV19 and J usage is TRBJ1-2; a weak D match, TRBD1 (5 bases). The CDR3 loop spans 15 amino acids. V gave up 7 bases and J gave up 4 bases, with 19 bases separating them. Germline CDR1 and CDR2: LNHDA and SQIVND (reference sequence). CDR3 region: CASTPGTGMSYGYTF. Written as DNA, the CDR3 is TGTGCCAGTACTCCGGGCACAGGAATGAGCTATGGCTACACCTTC.

The rearrangement links TRBV19 to TRBJ1-2; no definite D call. CDR3 length: 12 amino acids. V was cut by 3 bases and J by 14 bases, with 16 bases left in between. In germline, CDR1 is LNHDA, CDR2 SQIVND (reference sequence). CDR3 bases: TGTGCCAGTAGTATCAAGGCCGAGTCCCATACCTTC. It translates to CASSIKAESHTF.

The rearrangement links TRBV19 to TRBJ2-7; D remains ambiguous. The CDR3 totals 13 residues. The germline V gene encodes CDR1 LNHDA and CDR2 SQIVND (reference sequence). Trimming took 3 bases from V and 2 from J, leaving 8 bases between them. The CDR3 protein is CASSIKSAYEQYF. CDR3 coding DNA: TGTGCCAGTAGTATTAAATCTGCCTACGAGCAGTACTTC.

By proportion, this clonotype is large. The chain uses TRBV3-1 and TRBJ2-3, with 12 bases fitting TRBD2. This CDR3 spans 16 amino acids. J gave up 5 bases and V 4 bases, and 7 bases lay outside the gene matches. The V gene's germline CDR1 is LGHDT and CDR2 YNNKEL (reference sequence). CDR3 in amino acids: CASSLTSGGPGDTQYF. In DNA form, the CDR3 reads TGTGCCAGCAGCCTTACTAGCGGGGGGCCTGGAGATACGCAGTATTTT.

By sample fraction, this clonotype is medium-sized. V gene TRBV9 combines with J gene TRBJ2-3; 7 nucleotides line up with TRBD2. Trimming removed 2 bases from V and 0 bases from J; junction bases left unmatched: 0. Germline values: CDR1 SGDLS, CDR2 YYNGEE. This CDR3 spans 14 amino acids. The CDR3: CASSVSGSTDTQYF. The DNA for the CDR3 is TGTGCCAGCAGCGTTAGCGGGAGCACAGATACGCAGTATTTT.

In its sample, this clonotype was seen once. A junction end diverges from the germline sequence, so it may reflect a read error. The chain is built from TRBV19 and TRBJ2-7; the D is unclear. This CDR3 region has 13 residues. Germline CDR1 is LNHDA and CDR2 is SQIVND (reference sequence). CDR3 nucleotide sequence: TGTGCCAGTGGTATAAGGTCCGCCTACGAGCAGTACTTC. It specifies CASGIRSAYEQYF.

This clonotype was counted only a few times. A read error is possible here, since a much larger clone lies one base away. This sequence joins TRBV19 and TRBJ2-7, with D uncertain. Germline loops: CDR1 LNHDA, CDR2 SQIVND (reference sequence). The CDR3 length is 13 residues. The CDR3 reads CASSIRAGYGQYF. The DNA for the CDR3 is TGTGCCAGTAGTATTAGGGCAGGCTACGGGCAGTACTTC. The full variable domain, rest sourced from reference TRBV19 and TRBJ2-7, is DGGITQSPKYLFRKEGQNVTLSCEQNLNHDAMYWYRQDPGQGLRLIYYSQIVNDFQKGDIAEGYSVSREKKESFPLTVTSAQKNPTAFYLCASSIRAGYGQYFGPGTRLTVT.